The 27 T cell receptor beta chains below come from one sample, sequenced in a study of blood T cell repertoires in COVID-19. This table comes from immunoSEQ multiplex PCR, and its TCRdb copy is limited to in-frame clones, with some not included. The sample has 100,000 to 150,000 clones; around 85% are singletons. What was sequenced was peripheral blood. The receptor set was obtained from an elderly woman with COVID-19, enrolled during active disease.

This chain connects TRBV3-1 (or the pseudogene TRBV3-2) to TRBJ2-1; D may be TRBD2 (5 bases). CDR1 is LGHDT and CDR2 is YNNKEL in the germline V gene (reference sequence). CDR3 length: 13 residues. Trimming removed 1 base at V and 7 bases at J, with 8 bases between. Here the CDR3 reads CASSQAAVNEQFF. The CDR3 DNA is TGTGCCAGCAGCCAAGCAGCGGTTAATGAGCAGTTCTTC.

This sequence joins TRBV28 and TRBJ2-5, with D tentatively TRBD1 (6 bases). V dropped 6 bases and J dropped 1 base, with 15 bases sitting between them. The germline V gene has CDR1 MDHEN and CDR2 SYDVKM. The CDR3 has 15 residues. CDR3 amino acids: CASRPNQGGQETQYF. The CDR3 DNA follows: TGTGCCAGCAGACCGAATCAAGGGGGCCAAGAGACCCAGTACTTC. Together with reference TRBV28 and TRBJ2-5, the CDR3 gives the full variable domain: DVKVTQSSRYLVKRTGEKVFLECVQDMDHENMFWYRQDPGLGLRLIYFSYDVKMKEKGDIPEGYSVSREKKERFSLILESASTNQTSMYLCASRPNQGGQETQYFGPGTRLLVL.

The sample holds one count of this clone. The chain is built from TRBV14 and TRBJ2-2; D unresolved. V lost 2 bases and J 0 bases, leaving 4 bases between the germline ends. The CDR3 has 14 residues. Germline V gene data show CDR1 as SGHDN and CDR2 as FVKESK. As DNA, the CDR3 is TGTGCCAGCAGCCAAAACACGAACACCGGGGAGCTGTTTTTT. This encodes CASSQNTNTGELFF.

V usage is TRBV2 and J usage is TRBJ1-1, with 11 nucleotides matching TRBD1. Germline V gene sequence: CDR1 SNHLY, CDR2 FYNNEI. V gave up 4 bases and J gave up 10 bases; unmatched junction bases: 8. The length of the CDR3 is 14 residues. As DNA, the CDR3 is TGTGCCAGCAGTGCGGGGGGACAGGGGGAGGTAGCTTTCTTT. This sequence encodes CASSAGGQGEVAFF.

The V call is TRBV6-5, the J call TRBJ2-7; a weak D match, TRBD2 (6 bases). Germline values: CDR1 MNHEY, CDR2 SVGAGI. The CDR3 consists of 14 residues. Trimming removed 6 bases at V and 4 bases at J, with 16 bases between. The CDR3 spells CASRRGRQGYEQYF. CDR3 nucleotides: TGTGCCAGCAGACGTGGGAGGCAGGGTTACGAGCAGTACTTC.

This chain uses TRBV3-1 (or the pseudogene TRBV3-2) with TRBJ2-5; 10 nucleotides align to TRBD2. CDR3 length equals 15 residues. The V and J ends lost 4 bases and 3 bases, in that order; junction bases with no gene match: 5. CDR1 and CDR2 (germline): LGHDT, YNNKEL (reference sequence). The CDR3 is CASSPTSGVKETQYF. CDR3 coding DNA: TGTGCCAGCAGCCCCACTAGCGGGGTCAAAGAGACCCAGTACTTC.

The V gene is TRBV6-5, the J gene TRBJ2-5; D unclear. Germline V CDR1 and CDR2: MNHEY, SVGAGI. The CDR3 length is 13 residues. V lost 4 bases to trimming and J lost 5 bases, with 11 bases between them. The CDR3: CASSSRLGETQYF. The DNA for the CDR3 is TGTGCCAGCAGTTCGAGGCTTGGGGAGACCCAGTACTTC.

CDR3 bases: TGTGCCAGCAGCCACCCTAGCGGTGAGCAGTTCTTC. Translated: CASSHPSGEQFF. The chain couples TRBV7-2 to TRBJ2-1, with 7 bases that match TRBD2. The V gene's germline CDR1 is SGHTA and CDR2 FQGNSA. V was pared by 5 bases and J by 9 bases, with 4 bases of the junction left unmatched. The CDR3 contains 12 residues.

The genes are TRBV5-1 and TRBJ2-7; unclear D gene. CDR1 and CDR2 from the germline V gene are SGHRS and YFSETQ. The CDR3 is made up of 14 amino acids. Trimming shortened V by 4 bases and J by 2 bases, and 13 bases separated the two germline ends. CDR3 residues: CASSHKPATYEQYF. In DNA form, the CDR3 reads TGCGCCAGCAGCCATAAGCCTGCAACCTACGAGCAGTACTTC.

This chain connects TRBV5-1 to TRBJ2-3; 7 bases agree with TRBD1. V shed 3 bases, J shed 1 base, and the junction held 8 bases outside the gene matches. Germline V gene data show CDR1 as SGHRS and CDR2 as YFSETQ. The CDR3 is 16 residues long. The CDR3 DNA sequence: TGCGCCAGCAGCTCCGACAGGGCAACTGGCACAGATACGCAGTATTTT. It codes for CASSSDRATGTDTQYF.

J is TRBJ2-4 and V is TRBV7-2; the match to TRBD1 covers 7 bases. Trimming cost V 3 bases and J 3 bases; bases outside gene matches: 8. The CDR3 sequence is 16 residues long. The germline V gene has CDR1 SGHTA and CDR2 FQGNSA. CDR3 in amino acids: CASSFFERQGKNIQYF. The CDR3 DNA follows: TGTGCCAGCAGCTTCTTTGAGAGACAGGGCAAAAACATTCAGTACTTC.

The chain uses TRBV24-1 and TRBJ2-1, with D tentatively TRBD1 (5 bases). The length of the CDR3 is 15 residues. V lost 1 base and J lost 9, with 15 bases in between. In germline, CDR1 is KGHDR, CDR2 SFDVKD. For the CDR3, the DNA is TGTGCCACCAGTGATTTAGAAGGACATAGAACTGAGCAGTTCTTC. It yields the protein CATSDLEGHRTEQFF.

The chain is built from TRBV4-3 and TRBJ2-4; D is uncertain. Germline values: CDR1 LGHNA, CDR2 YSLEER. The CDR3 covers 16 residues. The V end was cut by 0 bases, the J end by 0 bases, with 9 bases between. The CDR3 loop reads CASSQDVARAKNIQYF. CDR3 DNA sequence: TGCGCCAGCAGCCAAGATGTCGCCAGAGCCAAAAACATTCAGTACTTC.

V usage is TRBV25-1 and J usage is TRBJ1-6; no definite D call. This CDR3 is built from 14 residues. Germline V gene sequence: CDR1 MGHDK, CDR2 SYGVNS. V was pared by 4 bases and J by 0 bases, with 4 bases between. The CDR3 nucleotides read TGTGCCAGCAGTGCCAGCTCCTATAATTCACCCCTCCACTTT. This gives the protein CASSASSYNSPLHF. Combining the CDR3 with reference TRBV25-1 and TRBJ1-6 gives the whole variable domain EADIYQTPRYLVIGTGKKITLECSQTMGHDKMYWYQQDPGMELHLIHYSYGVNSTEKGDLSSESTVSRIRTEHFPLTLESARPSHTSQYLCASSASSYNSPLHFGNGTRLTVT.

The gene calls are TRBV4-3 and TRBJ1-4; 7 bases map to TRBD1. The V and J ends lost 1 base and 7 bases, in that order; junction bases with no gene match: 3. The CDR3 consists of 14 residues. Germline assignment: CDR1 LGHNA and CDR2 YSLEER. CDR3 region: CASSQVGQPEKLFF. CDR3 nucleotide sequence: TGCGCCAGCAGCCAAGTGGGACAGCCTGAAAAACTGTTTTTT.

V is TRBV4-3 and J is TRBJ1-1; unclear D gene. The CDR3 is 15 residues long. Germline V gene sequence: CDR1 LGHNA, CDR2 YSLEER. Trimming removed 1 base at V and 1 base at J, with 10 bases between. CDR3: CASSQGARRNTEAFF. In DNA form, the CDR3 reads TGCGCCAGCAGCCAAGGAGCAAGGAGGAACACTGAAGCTTTCTTT.

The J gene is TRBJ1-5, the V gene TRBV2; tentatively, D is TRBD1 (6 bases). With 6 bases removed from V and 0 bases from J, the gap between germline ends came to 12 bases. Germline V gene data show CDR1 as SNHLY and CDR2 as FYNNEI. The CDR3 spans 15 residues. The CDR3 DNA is TGTGCCAGCAGGCAGGGGATCTATAGCAATCAGCCCCAGCATTTT. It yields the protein CASRQGIYSNQPQHF.

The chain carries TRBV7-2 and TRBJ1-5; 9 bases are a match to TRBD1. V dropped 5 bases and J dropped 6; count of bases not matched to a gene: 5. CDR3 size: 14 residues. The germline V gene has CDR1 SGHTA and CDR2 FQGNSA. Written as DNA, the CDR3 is TGTGCCAGCAGCCAGGACAGGGGAAGTCAGCCCCAGCATTTT. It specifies CASSQDRGSQPQHF. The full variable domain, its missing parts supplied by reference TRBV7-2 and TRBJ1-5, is GAGVSQSPSNKVTEKGKDVELRCDPISGHTALYWYRQSLGQGLEFLIYFQGNSAPDKSGLPSDRFSAERTGGSVSTLTIQRTQQEDSAVYLCASSQDRGSQPQHFGDGTRLSIL.

CDR3: CASSPRTGTNTEAFF. CDR3 coding DNA: TGCGCCAGCAGCCCGAGGACAGGGACGAACACTGAAGCTTTCTTT. The chain employs TRBV5-1 and TRBJ1-1, with 8 bases matching TRBD1. Trimming at V came to 4 bases and at J to 1 base, leaving 6 bases not matched to a gene. The germline gives CDR1 SGHRS, CDR2 YFSETQ. This CDR3 is 15 amino acids long.

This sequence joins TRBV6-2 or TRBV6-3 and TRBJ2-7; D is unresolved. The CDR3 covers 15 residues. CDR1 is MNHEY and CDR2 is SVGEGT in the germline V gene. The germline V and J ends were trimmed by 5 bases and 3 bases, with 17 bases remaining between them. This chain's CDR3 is CASSRQVLTNYEQYF. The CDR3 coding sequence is TGTGCCAGCAGTCGCCAGGTCCTAACCAACTACGAGCAGTACTTC.

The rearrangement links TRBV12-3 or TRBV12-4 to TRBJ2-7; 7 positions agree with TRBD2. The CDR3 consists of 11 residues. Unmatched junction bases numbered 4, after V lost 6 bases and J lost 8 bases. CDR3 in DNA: TGTGCCAGCAGCCGCGGGAGCCAGCAGTACTTC. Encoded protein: CASSRGSQQYF.

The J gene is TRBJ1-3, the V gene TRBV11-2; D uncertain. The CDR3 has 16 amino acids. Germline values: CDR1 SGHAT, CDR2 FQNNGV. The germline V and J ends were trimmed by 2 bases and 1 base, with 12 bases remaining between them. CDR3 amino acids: CASSLHASPSGNTIYF. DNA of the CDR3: TGTGCCAGCAGCTTACATGCGAGTCCATCTGGAAACACCATATATTTT.

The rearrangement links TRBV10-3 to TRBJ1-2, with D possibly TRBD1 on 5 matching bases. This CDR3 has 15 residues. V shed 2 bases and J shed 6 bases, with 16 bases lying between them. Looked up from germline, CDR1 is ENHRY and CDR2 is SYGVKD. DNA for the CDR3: TGTGCCATCAGTGAGGCGGGGACGTCGGCGGATGGCTACACCTTC. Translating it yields CAISEAGTSADGYTF.

The CDR3 coding sequence is TGTGCCAGCAGCTCCAACAGGGGAGAAACTGAAGCTTTCTTT. It is translated as CASSSNRGETEAFF. The chain joins TRBV7-3 to TRBJ1-1, with TRBD1 matching over 7 bases. The CDR3 is made up of 14 amino acids. Germline V gene data show CDR1 as SGHTA and CDR2 as FQGTGA. J gave up 5 bases and V 4 bases, and 7 bases lay outside the gene matches.

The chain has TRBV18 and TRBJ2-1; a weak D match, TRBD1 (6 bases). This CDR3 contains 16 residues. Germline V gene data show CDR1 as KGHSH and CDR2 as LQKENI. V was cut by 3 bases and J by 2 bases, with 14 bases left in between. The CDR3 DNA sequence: TGTGCCAGCTCACCGGGGGCCGGCCCTGCCTACAATGAGCAGTTCTTC. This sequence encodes CASSPGAGPAYNEQFF.

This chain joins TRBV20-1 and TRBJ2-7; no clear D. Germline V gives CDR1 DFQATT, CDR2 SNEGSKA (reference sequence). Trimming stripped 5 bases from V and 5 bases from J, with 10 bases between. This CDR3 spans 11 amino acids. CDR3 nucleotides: TGCAGTGCTCCATACCAGAACGAGCAGTACTTC. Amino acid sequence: CSAPYQNEQYF.

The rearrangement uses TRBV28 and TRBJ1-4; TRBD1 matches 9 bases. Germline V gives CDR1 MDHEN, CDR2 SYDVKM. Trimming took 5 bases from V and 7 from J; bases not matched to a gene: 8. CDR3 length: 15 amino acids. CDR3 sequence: CASSGGQGLVEKLFF. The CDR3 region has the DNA TGTGCCAGCAGTGGGGGACAGGGTTTAGTTGAAAAACTGTTTTTT.